This T cell receptor beta chain was retrieved from a study of metastatic and nonmetastatic thyroid tumors. Study-level findings and limits: In both blood and tumor samples, TCR beta diversity was reported significantly higher for malignant than benign nodules.

This CDR3 has 13 residues. V was trimmed by 8 bases and J by 4 bases, leaving 12 bases between them. CDR1 and CDR2 from the germline V gene are SNHLY and FYNNEI. Using MiXCR, TCRdb re-called clones from the PCR reads. The sample holds around 15,000 clones; about 28% are singletons and the top ten take about 3.7%. Each patient came to thyroid surgery without any prior treatment (of any kind). This clone is categorized as medium-sized. Antigen specificity is unknown. Input material: blood. The chain uses TRBV2 and TRBJ1-5, with unresolved D. This TCR was recovered from a female donor with papillary thyroid cancer or a benign thyroid nodule (not recorded which). Some clones in this sample may be carry-over from other donors' samples. CDR3 DNA sequence: TGTGCCAGCCAAGGGTTTTCAAATCAGCCCCAGCATTTT. It codes for CASQGFSNQPQHF.